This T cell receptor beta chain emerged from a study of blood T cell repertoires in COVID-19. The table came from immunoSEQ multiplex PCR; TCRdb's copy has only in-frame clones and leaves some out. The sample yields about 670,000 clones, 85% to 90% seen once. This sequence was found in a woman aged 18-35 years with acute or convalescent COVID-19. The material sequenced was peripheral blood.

The CDR3 loop is CASSLDGGSPLHF. In nucleotides, the CDR3 is TGTGCCAGCAGCTTAGATGGAGGCTCACCCCTCCACTTT. The chain has TRBV11-3 and TRBJ1-6; D not resolved. Trimming stripped 0 bases from V and 10 bases from J, with 7 bases between. This CDR3 region has 13 residues. Looked up from germline, CDR1 is SGHNT and CDR2 is YENEEA. The full variable domain, rest sourced from reference TRBV11-3 and TRBJ1-6, is EAGVVQSPRYKIIEKKQPVAFWCNPISGHNTLYWYLQNLGQGPELLIRYENEEAVDDSQLPKDRFSAERLKGVDSTLKIQPAELGDSAVYLCASSLDGGSPLHFGNGTRLTVT.